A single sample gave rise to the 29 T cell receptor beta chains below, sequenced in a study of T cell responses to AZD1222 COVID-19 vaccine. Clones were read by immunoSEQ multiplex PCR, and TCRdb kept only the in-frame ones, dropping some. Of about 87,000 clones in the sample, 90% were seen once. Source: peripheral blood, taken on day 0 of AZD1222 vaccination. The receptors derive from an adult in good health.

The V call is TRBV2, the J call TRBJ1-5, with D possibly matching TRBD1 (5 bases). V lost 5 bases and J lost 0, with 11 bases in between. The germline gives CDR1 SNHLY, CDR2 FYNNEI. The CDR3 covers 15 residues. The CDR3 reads CASSPRGYSNQPQHF. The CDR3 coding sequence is TGTGCCAGCAGTCCGAGGGGTTATAGCAATCAGCCCCAGCATTTT.

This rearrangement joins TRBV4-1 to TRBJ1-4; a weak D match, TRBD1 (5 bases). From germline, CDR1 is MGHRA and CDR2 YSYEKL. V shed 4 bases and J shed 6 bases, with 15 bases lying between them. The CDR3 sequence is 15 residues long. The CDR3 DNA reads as TGCGCCAGCAGCCTACGTGGGGGGGAGGATGAAAAACTGTTTTTT. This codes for CASSLRGGEDEKLFF.

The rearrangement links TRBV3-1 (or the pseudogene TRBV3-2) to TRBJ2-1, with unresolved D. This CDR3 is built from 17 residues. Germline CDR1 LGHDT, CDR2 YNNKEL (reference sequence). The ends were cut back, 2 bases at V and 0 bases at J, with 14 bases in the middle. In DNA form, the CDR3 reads TGTGCCAGCAGCCAATTCACCGGATTGAGCTCCTACAATGAGCAGTTCTTC. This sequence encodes CASSQFTGLSSYNEQFF.

CDR3 DNA sequence: TGTGCCAGCAGCTTCGGGACAGGGGTTTTTTCTGGGGCCAACGTCCTGACTTTC. Translation: CASSFGTGVFSGANVLTF. The chain uses TRBV13 and TRBJ2-6; 10 bases match TRBD1. The CDR3 runs to 18 residues. J gave up 1 base and V 3 bases, and 6 bases lay outside the gene matches. Germline V gene sequence: CDR1 PRHDT, CDR2 FYEKMQ (reference sequence).

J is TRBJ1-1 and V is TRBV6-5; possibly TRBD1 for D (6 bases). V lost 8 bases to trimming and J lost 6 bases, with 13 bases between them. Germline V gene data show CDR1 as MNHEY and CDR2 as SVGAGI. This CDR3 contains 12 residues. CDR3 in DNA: TGTGCCAGCCGAAACAGGGTTTCTGAAGCTTTCTTT. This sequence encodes CASRNRVSEAFF.

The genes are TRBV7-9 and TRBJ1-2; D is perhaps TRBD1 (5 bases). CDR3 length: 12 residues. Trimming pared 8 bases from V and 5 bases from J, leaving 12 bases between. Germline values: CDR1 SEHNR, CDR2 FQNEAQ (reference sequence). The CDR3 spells CASGDPGYGYTF. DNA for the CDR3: TGTGCCAGCGGGGACCCGGGGTATGGCTACACCTTC.

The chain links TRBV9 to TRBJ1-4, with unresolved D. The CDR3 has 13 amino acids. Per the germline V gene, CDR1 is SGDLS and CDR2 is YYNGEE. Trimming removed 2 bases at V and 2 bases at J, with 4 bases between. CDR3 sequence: CASSVGTNEKLFF. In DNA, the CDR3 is TGTGCCAGCAGCGTGGGGACTAATGAAAAACTGTTTTTT.

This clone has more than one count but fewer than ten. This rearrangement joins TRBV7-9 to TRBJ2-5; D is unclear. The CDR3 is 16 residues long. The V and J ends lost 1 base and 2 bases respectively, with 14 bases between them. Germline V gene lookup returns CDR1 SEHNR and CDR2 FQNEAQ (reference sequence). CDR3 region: CASSLGNSWGQETQYF. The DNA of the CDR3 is TGTGCCAGCAGCTTAGGTAACAGCTGGGGACAAGAGACCCAGTACTTC.

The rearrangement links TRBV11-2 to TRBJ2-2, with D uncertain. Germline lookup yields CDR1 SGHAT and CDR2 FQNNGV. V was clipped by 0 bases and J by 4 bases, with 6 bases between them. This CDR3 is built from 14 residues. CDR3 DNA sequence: TGTGCCAGCAGCTTAGATCAGCTCACCGGGGAGCTGTTTTTT. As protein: CASSLDQLTGELFF.

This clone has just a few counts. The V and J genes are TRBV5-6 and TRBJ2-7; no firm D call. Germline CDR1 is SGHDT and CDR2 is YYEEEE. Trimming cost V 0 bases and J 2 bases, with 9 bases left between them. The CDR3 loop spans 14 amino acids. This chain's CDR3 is CASSLELQTYEQYF. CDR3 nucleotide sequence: TGTGCCAGCAGCTTGGAGTTGCAGACCTACGAGCAGTACTTC.

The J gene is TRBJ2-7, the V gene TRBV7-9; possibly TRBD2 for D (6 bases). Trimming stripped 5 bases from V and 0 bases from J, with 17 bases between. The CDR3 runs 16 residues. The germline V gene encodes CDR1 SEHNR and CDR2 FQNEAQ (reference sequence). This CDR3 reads CASSMRGGVGSYEQYF. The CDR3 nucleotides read TGTGCCAGCAGCATGAGGGGCGGGGTGGGCTCCTACGAGCAGTACTTC.

In DNA form, the CDR3 reads TGTGCCACCAGTGACGCCCTAAGGGGCTGCGAGCAGTACTTC. Translated, it gives CATSDALRGCEQYF. The chain is built from TRBV24-1 and TRBJ2-7; D perhaps matches TRBD1 (5 bases). V dropped 4 bases and J dropped 6 bases, with 15 bases sitting between them. Per the germline V gene, CDR1 is KGHDR and CDR2 is SFDVKD. The CDR3 is made up of 14 amino acids.

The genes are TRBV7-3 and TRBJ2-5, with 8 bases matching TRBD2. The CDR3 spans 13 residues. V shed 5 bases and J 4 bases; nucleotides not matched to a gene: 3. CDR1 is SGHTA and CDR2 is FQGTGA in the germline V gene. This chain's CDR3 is CASSGLARETQYF. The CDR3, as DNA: TGTGCCAGCAGCGGACTAGCCCGAGAGACCCAGTACTTC.

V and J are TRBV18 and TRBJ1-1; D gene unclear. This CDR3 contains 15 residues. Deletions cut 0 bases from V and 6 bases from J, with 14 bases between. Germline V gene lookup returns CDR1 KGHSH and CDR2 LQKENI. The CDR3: CASSPPPGSSAEAFF. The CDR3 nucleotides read TGTGCCAGCTCACCACCCCCGGGTTCCAGCGCTGAAGCTTTCTTT.

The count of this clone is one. The CDR3 DNA reads TGTGCCAGCAGTTACTCTACCGGCCCAGGGGTAGGACGGGATGGCTACACCTTC. Residues: CASSYSTGPGVGRDGYTF. The V gene is TRBV6-2 or TRBV6-3, the J gene TRBJ1-2; D perhaps matches TRBD1 (6 bases). This CDR3 comprises 18 residues. V lost 0 bases, J lost 6 bases, and 23 bases lay in between. Germline CDR1 is MNHEY and CDR2 is SVGEGT.

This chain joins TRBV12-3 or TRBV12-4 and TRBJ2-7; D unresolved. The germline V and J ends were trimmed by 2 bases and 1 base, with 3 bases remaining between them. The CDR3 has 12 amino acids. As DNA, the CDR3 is TGTGCCAGCAGTTTACTGTCCTACGAGCAGTACTTC. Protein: CASSLLSYEQYF.

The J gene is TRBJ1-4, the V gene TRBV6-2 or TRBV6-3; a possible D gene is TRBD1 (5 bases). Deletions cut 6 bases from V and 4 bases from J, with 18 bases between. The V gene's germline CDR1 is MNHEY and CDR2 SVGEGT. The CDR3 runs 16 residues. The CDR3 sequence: CASSRPASGHNEKLFF. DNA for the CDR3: TGTGCCAGCAGCCGACCCGCCTCGGGGCATAATGAAAAACTGTTTTTT.

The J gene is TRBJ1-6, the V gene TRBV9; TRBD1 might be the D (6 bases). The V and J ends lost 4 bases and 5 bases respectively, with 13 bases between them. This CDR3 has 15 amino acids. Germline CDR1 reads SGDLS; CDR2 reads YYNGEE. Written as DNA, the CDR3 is TGTGCCAGCAGCTCAAGGGCAGGGGATAATTCACCCCTCCACTTT. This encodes CASSSRAGDNSPLHF.

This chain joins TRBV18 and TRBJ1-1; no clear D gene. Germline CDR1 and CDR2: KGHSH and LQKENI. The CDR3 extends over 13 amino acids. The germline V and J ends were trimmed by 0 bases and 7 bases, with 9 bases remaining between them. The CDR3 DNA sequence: TGTGCCAGCTCACCACCCGGGTTGGGTGAAGCTTTCTTT. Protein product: CASSPPGLGEAFF.

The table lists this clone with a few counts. The CDR3 DNA reads TGTGCCACCAGTGGGGGGCGAGGCTATGGCTACACCTTC. Amino acids: CATSGGRGYGYTF. V usage is TRBV24-1 and J usage is TRBJ1-2; possible D gene TRBD1, 6 bases. This CDR3 has 13 residues. V gave up 5 bases and J gave up 4 bases, with 10 bases separating them. Germline V lookup: CDR1 KGHDR, CDR2 SFDVKD.

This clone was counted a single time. This chain's CDR3 is CATGTAGSNTGELFF. The CDR3 DNA sequence: TGTGCCACAGGGACAGCGGGATCGAACACCGGGGAGCTGTTTTTT. The rearrangement uses TRBV24-1 and TRBJ2-2, with D possibly being TRBD1 or TRBD2 (7 bases each). CDR3 length: 15 amino acids. In germline, CDR1 is KGHDR, CDR2 SFDVKD. V lost 10 bases to trimming and J lost 0 bases, with 14 bases between them.

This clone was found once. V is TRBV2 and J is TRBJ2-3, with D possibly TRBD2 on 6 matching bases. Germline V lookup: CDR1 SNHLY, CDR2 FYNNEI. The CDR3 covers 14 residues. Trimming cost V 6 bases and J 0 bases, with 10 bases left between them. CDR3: CASRGTSSTDTQYF. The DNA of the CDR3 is TGTGCCAGCAGAGGGACTTCAAGCACAGATACGCAGTATTTT. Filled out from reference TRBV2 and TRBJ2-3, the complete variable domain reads EPEVTQTPSHQVTQMGQEVILRCVPISNHLYFYWYRQILGQKVEFLVSFYNNEISEKSEIFDDQFSVERPDGSNFTLKIRSTKLEDSAMYFCASRGTSSTDTQYFGPGTRLTVL.

The CDR3 loop reads CASSFDGPEQYF. Written as DNA, the CDR3 is TGTGCCAGCAGCTTCGACGGACCCGAGCAGTACTTC. V usage is TRBV7-9 and J usage is TRBJ2-7; D ambiguous. Per germline, CDR1 SEHNR and CDR2 FQNEAQ (reference sequence). Trimming cost V 3 bases and J 6 bases, with 9 bases left between them. This CDR3 region has 12 residues.

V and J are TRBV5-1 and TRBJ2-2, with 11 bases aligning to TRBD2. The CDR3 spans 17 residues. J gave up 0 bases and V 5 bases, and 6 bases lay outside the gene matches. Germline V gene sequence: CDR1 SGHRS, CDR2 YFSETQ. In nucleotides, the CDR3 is TGCGCCAGCAGTTCGGGACTAGCGGAACCGAACACCGGGGAGCTGTTTTTT. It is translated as CASSSGLAEPNTGELFF.

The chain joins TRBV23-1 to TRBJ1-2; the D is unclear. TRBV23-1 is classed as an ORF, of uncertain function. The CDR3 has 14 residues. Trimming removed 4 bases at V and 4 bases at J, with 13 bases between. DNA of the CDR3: TGCGCCAGCAGTCCGCGGGGAATGACCTATGGCTACACCTTC. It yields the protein CASSPRGMTYGYTF.

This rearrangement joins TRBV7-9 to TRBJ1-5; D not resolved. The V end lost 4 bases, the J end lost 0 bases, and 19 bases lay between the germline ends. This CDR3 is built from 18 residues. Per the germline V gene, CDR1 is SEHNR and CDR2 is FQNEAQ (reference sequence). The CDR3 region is CASSSQRAEERSNQPQHF. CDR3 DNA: TGTGCCAGCAGCTCCCAGAGGGCCGAGGAACGTAGCAATCAGCCCCAGCATTTT.

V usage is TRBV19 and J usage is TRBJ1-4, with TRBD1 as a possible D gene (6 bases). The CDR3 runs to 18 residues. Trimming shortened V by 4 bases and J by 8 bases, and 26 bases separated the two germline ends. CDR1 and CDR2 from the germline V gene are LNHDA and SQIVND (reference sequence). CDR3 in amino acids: CASSRGQESGTFGEKLFF. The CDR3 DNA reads TGTGCCAGTAGTAGGGGGCAAGAATCCGGGACCTTCGGAGAAAAACTGTTTTTT.

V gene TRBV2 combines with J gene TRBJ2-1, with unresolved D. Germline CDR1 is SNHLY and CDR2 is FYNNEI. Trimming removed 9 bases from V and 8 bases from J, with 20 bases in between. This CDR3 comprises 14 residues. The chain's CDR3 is CASVEMGSVHEQFF. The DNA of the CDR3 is TGTGCCAGTGTTGAAATGGGAAGCGTCCATGAGCAGTTCTTC. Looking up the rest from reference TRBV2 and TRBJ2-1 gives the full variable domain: EPEVTQTPSHQVTQMGQEVILRCVPISNHLYFYWYRQILGQKVEFLVSFYNNEISEKSEIFDDQFSVERPDGSNFTLKIRSTKLEDSAMYFCASVEMGSVHEQFFGPGTRLTVL.

CDR3 protein: CASSPAALAEQYF. In DNA, the CDR3 is TGTGCCAGCTCACCCGCGGCACTTGCCGAGCAGTACTTC. The chain has TRBV18 and TRBJ2-7, with no clear D. CDR1 is KGHSH and CDR2 is LQKENI in the germline V gene. The germline V and J ends were trimmed by 3 bases and 6 bases, with 12 bases remaining between them. The CDR3 consists of 13 residues.